The source of this TCR beta chain is a study of blood T cells in healthy people across ages. The length of the CDR3 is 14 residues. Trimming stripped 5 bases from V and 0 bases from J, with 8 bases between. A second PCR of 7 to 11 cycles used a sample-barcoded 5' primer and a J-beta primer mix. Every cDNA was tagged by a template-switch adaptor with 12 random nucleotides. A single record per CDR3 protein comes from TCRdb applying MiXCR to the 5' RACE reads. The data contain roughly 900,000 distinct CDR3 sequences, about 48% of them singletons. Sequences were obtained from blood. The sequence came from a man aged 25-40 years in good health. This chain uses TRBV12-3 or TRBV12-4 with TRBJ1-5, with D hard to call. In DNA, the CDR3 is TGTGCCAGCAGTGTGCACAATAGCAATCAGCCCCAGCATTTT. Translating gives CASSVHNSNQPQHF.